These 20 T cell receptor beta chains share one sample of origin, sequenced in a study of blood T cell repertoires in COVID-19. The table came from immunoSEQ multiplex PCR; TCRdb's copy has only in-frame clones and leaves some out. The sample comprises around 80,000 clones, roughly four fifths of which are singletons, and roughly 20% rests with the top ten. The sequencing input was peripheral blood. These receptors came from a woman aged 80 or over with active or convalescent COVID-19.

Comment on this clone: A read error may account for a junction end that differs from germline. The chain couples TRBV7-2 to TRBJ2-2, with TRBD1 identical over 7 bases. Per germline, CDR1 SGHTA and CDR2 FQGNSA. This CDR3 has 14 amino acids. CDR3 nucleotide sequence: TGTGCCGGCAGAACAGGGGTCCCCACCGGGGAGCTGTTTTTT. The encoded protein is CAGRTGVPTGELFF.

This chain links TRBV6-2 or TRBV6-3 with TRBJ2-5; 12 positions agree with TRBD2. CDR3 size: 19 residues. Germline CDR1 MNHEY, CDR2 SVGEGT. Trimming took 0 bases from V and 5 from J; bases not matched to a gene: 13. Here the CDR3 reads CASSYSETSGREAGETQYF. As DNA, the CDR3 is TGTGCCAGCAGTTACTCAGAGACTAGCGGGAGAGAAGCGGGGGAGACCCAGTACTTC.

V usage is TRBV5-1 and J usage is TRBJ2-3; 7 bases line up with TRBD2. The CDR3 runs 16 residues. The junction had 7 bases not matched to a gene; V was cut back by 1 base and J by 2 bases. The germline V gene encodes CDR1 SGHRS and CDR2 YFSETQ. The CDR3 region is CASSLSDGGFTDTQYF. The CDR3 coding sequence is TGCGCCAGCAGCTTGTCCGACGGGGGGTTCACAGATACGCAGTATTTT. The entire variable domain, with the rest obtained from reference TRBV5-1 and TRBJ2-3, is as follows: KAGVTQTPRYLIKTRGQQVTLSCSPISGHRSVSWYQQTPGQGLQFLFEYFSETQRNKGNFPGRFSGRQFSNSRSEMNVSTLELGDSALYLCASSLSDGGFTDTQYFGPGTRLTVL.

This rearrangement joins TRBV19 to TRBJ1-5; D is uncertain. CDR1 is LNHDA, CDR2 SQIVND, per germline (reference sequence). This CDR3 spans 13 amino acids. Trimming removed 5 bases from V and 7 bases from J, with 12 bases in between. CDR3 sequence reads: CASSGGYRQPQHF. The CDR3 DNA reads TGTGCCAGTAGTGGAGGGTATCGACAGCCCCAGCATTTT.

This rearrangement joins TRBV7-6 to TRBJ2-5; possible D gene TRBD1, 6 bases. Trimming shortened V by 5 bases and J by 4 bases, and 14 bases separated the two germline ends. Germline V lookup: CDR1 SGHVS, CDR2 FNYEAQ. There are 14 residues in the CDR3. Here the CDR3 reads CASSATGRGETQYF. The CDR3 nucleotides read TGTGCCAGCAGCGCGACAGGTCGGGGAGAGACCCAGTACTTC.

The gene calls are TRBV14 and TRBJ2-2, with 8 positions matching TRBD1. The trim removed 0 bases at V and 3 bases at J, leaving 3 bases unmatched. The CDR3 has 16 residues. In germline, CDR1 is SGHDN, CDR2 FVKESK. The CDR3, as DNA: TGTGCCAGCAGCCAAGACTGGACAGGGTACACCGGGGAGCTGTTTTTT. It yields the protein CASSQDWTGYTGELFF.

The V gene is TRBV7-8, the J gene TRBJ1-1; the D is unclear. The CDR3 has 16 amino acids. Trimming stripped 3 bases from V and 0 bases from J, with 14 bases between. Germline loops: CDR1 SGHVS, CDR2 FQNEAQ. CDR3 protein: CASSFRSGRLNTEAFF. The CDR3 DNA follows: TGTGCCAGCAGCTTCAGGAGCGGGAGGCTGAACACTGAAGCTTTCTTT.

This clone was counted between two and nine times. J is TRBJ1-5 and V is TRBV19; D unclear. Trimming took 0 bases from V and 10 from J, leaving 10 bases between them. The germline V gene encodes CDR1 LNHDA and CDR2 SQIVND (reference sequence). There are 13 residues in the CDR3. The DNA of the CDR3 is TGTGCCAGTAGTATAGATCGAAGCGGCCCCCAGCATTTT. Amino acids: CASSIDRSGPQHF.

The genes are TRBV19 and TRBJ1-4; possibly TRBD1 for D (5 bases). V lost 5 bases, J lost 2 bases, and 18 bases lay in between. Germline loops: CDR1 LNHDA, CDR2 SQIVND (reference sequence). The CDR3 runs to 17 residues. CDR3 sequence (DNA): TGTGCCAGTAGTGACAAACGGGGGATCGGGACTAATGAAAAACTGTTTTTT. This encodes CASSDKRGIGTNEKLFF.

This clone was seen a handful of times. This rearrangement joins TRBV11-2 to TRBJ1-4; TRBD1 matches at 7 bases. Germline CDR1 SGHAT, CDR2 FQNNGV. V lost 5 bases to trimming and J lost 5 bases; unmatched junction nucleotides: 5. The CDR3 covers 14 residues. CDR3 region: CASSPGTVNEKLFF. CDR3 bases: TGTGCCAGCAGCCCCGGGACAGTGAATGAAAAACTGTTTTTT.

The chain recombines TRBV5-1 with TRBJ1-2; D not resolved. Per the germline V gene, CDR1 is SGHRS and CDR2 is YFSETQ. The CDR3 sequence is 14 residues long. Trimming removed 1 base at V and 6 bases at J, with 13 bases between. The CDR3 spells CASSLNIGGDGYTF. CDR3 DNA: TGCGCCAGCAGCTTGAACATAGGCGGAGATGGCTACACCTTC.

The V call is TRBV4-3, the J call TRBJ1-6; D might be TRBD1 (5 bases). Per germline, CDR1 LGHNA and CDR2 YSLEER. The CDR3 has 16 amino acids. Trimming removed 0 bases from V and 14 bases from J, with 20 bases in between. CDR3 DNA: TGCGCCAGCAGCCAAGATTCTACAGGCCGGATTACGACCCTCCACTTT. This translates into CASSQDSTGRITTLHF.

J is TRBJ2-7 and V is TRBV13, with TRBD2 matching over 14 bases. Germline V gives CDR1 PRHDT, CDR2 FYEKMQ (reference sequence). The CDR3 length is 16 residues. Trimming removed 4 bases from V and 3 bases from J; junction bases left unmatched: 5. CDR3 DNA sequence: TGTGCCAGCAGCTCCCTCGGACTAGCGGGGGGCTACGAGCAGTACTTC. Its protein product is CASSSLGLAGGYEQYF.

The chain combines TRBV6-6 with TRBJ2-7; D call uncertain. This CDR3 has 12 amino acids. V was cut by 6 bases and J by 7 bases, with 13 bases left in between. Germline V lookup: CDR1 MNHNY, CDR2 SVGAGI (reference sequence). CDR3 loop: CASSQLSAEQYF. Written as DNA, the CDR3 is TGTGCCAGCAGCCAACTCTCCGCTGAGCAGTACTTC.

The chain joins TRBV6-5 to TRBJ2-3, with D possibly matching TRBD1 (5 bases). Trimming cost V 8 bases and J 4 bases, with 13 bases left between them. Per germline, CDR1 MNHEY and CDR2 SVGAGI. The CDR3 consists of 13 residues. In nucleotides, the CDR3 is TGTGCCAGCGGAAGGGGAAGTTCAGATACGCAGTATTTT. This sequence encodes CASGRGSSDTQYF.

This chain links TRBV21-1 with TRBJ2-6; no DNA check was done on the table's D call, TRBD2. TRBV21-1 is recorded as a pseudogene. This CDR3 region has 17 residues. DNA of the CDR3: TGTGCCAGCAGCACGAGGGCTTTTCACTCTGGGGCCAACGTCCTGACTTTC. It is translated as CASSTRAFHSGANVLTF.

The chain links TRBV2 to TRBJ1-5; D is possibly TRBD1 (6 bases). Germline CDR1 reads SNHLY; CDR2 reads FYNNEI. Between the trimmed V and J ends, which lost 6 bases and 4 bases, there was a span of 16 bases. The CDR3 is made up of 15 amino acids. The chain's CDR3 is CASSPRGAENQPQHF. The CDR3 nucleotides read TGTGCCAGCAGCCCACGGGGGGCTGAGAATCAGCCCCAGCATTTT.

The chain carries TRBV9 and TRBJ2-3; 7 bases match TRBD1. The germline V gene has CDR1 SGDLS and CDR2 YYNGEE. Trimming took 0 bases from V and 2 from J; bases not matched to a gene: 15. The CDR3 totals 19 residues. The CDR3 coding sequence is TGTGCCAGCAGCGTAGGATTTTATCAGGGGGATCTTCTCACAGATACGCAGTATTTT. Protein product: CASSVGFYQGDLLTDTQYF.

The J gene is TRBJ1-1, the V gene TRBV28, with 8 positions matching TRBD1. Germline V lookup: CDR1 MDHEN, CDR2 SYDVKM. The junction had 10 bases not matched to a gene; V was cut back by 5 bases and J by 11 bases. This CDR3 comprises 13 residues. The chain's CDR3 is CASSQTGGWGAFF. As DNA, the CDR3 is TGTGCCAGCAGTCAAACAGGGGGGTGGGGCGCTTTCTTT.

Turning to this clone: Mismatch with germline at one junction end may stem from a read error. The rearrangement joins TRBV7-7 to TRBJ2-5, with TRBD2 matching over 9 bases. Per germline, CDR1 SSHAT and CDR2 FNYEAQ (reference sequence). The CDR3 consists of 17 residues. DNA of the CDR3: TGTGCTAGCAGCCCCTCTCGGGCGGGGGGGCCTCAAGAGACCCAGTACTTC. Translation gives CASSPSRAGGPQETQYF.